The 27 T cell receptor beta chains below all came from one sample that was sequenced in a study of blood T cell dynamics during melanoma immunotherapy. Sequenced by immunoSEQ multiplex PCR; TCRdb stores in-frame clones only, minus some. This table holds roughly 9,900 clones, around nine tenths found once. Sample time point: pre-treatment baseline. The starting material was blood, obtained from a patient treated with checkpoint blockade. Every receptor here comes from a human donor with melanoma.

This rearrangement joins TRBV7-2 to TRBJ2-2; D gene unclear. The CDR3 has 14 residues. The germline V and J ends were trimmed by 4 bases and 3 bases, with 9 bases remaining between them. The germline V gene encodes CDR1 SGHTA and CDR2 FQGNSA. The CDR3 protein is CASSSLGHTGELFF. The DNA for the CDR3 is TGTGCCAGCAGCTCCCTAGGGCACACCGGGGAGCTGTTTTTT.

This chain uses TRBV2 with TRBJ2-1; 11 nucleotides match TRBD2. Germline V CDR1 and CDR2: SNHLY, FYNNEI. The V and J ends lost 6 bases and 2 bases, in that order; junction bases with no gene match: 6. This CDR3 contains 16 residues. For the CDR3, the DNA is TGTGCCAGCAGCCTTAGCGGGAGGGCCGCCTACAATGAGCAGTTCTTC. Translation: CASSLSGRAAYNEQFF. The full variable domain, with the rest looked up from reference TRBV2 and TRBJ2-1, is EPEVTQTPSHQVTQMGQEVILRCVPISNHLYFYWYRQILGQKVEFLVSFYNNEISEKSEIFDDQFSVERPDGSNFTLKIRSTKLEDSAMYFCASSLSGRAAYNEQFFGPGTRLTVL.

This chain links TRBV28 with TRBJ1-2; 7 nucleotides align to TRBD1. Germline CDR1 MDHEN, CDR2 SYDVKM. This CDR3 is built from 16 residues. V dropped 4 bases and J dropped 4; count of bases not matched to a gene: 12. This CDR3 reads CASSSQGVSWGYGYTF. CDR3 bases: TGTGCCAGCAGTTCGCAGGGGGTCTCTTGGGGCTATGGCTACACCTTC.

This rearrangement joins TRBV27 to TRBJ2-2, with 10 bases matching TRBD2. The length of the CDR3 is 15 residues. Germline V CDR1 and CDR2: MNHEY, SMNVEV (reference sequence). The J segment lost 4 bases and the V segment lost 5 bases, leaving 4 bases of the junction unmatched. The CDR3 bases are TGTGCCAGCAGTGACCCTAGCGGGAGCACCGGGGAGCTGTTTTTT. This translates into CASSDPSGSTGELFF.

The genes are TRBV9 and TRBJ2-1; D gene ambiguous. This CDR3 region has 11 residues. Germline-derived CDR1 and CDR2 are SGDLS and YYNGEE. V lost 4 bases and J 5 bases, leaving 4 bases between the germline ends. CDR3 DNA sequence: TGTGCCAGCAGCCCCCACAATGAGCAGTTCTTC. Amino acid sequence: CASSPHNEQFF.

This clone was counted once. CDR3 region: CSASVRDTQYF. The CDR3 nucleotides read TGCAGTGCTAGCGTAAGGGATACGCAGTATTTT. The chain joins TRBV20-1 to TRBJ2-3; no clear D. In germline, CDR1 is DFQATT, CDR2 SNEGSKA (reference sequence). With 3 bases removed from V and 6 bases from J, the gap between germline ends came to 7 bases. The CDR3 is made up of 11 amino acids.

The chain employs TRBV10-3 and TRBJ2-7, with 9 bases identical to TRBD1. The V gene end was trimmed by 4 bases and the J gene end by 3 bases; junction bases not matched to a gene: 4. The germline gives CDR1 ENHRY, CDR2 SYGVKD. This CDR3 comprises 14 residues. CDR3 protein: CAISGDRVGYEQYF. CDR3 sequence (DNA): TGTGCCATCAGTGGGGACAGGGTGGGCTACGAGCAGTACTTC.

This chain joins TRBV7-9 and TRBJ2-7; TRBD1 is a possible D gene (5 bases). Per germline, CDR1 SEHNR and CDR2 FQNEAQ (reference sequence). This CDR3 region has 11 residues. V was clipped by 3 bases and J by 9 bases, with 9 bases between them. The CDR3 nucleotides are TGTGCCAGCAGCTTGGGGCCGGCGCAGTACTTC. Translated, it gives CASSLGPAQYF.

The chain recombines TRBV28 with TRBJ2-7; no firm D call. This CDR3 is built from 14 residues. Trimming shortened V by 5 bases and J by 1 base, and 12 bases separated the two germline ends. The germline gives CDR1 MDHEN, CDR2 SYDVKM. Here the CDR3 DNA reads TGTGCCAGCAGTACCCGGGTGGGGTCCTACGAGCAGTACTTC. It translates to CASSTRVGSYEQYF.

The chain recombines TRBV27 with TRBJ2-7; D could derive from TRBD1 or TRBD2 (6 bases each). Trimming took 6 bases from V and 6 from J, leaving 15 bases between them. The CDR3 runs 13 residues. The V gene's germline CDR1 is MNHEY and CDR2 SMNVEV (reference sequence). CDR3 protein: CASSPHEGGEQYF. For the CDR3, the DNA is TGTGCCAGCAGCCCCCATGAGGGGGGCGAGCAGTACTTC.

The chain uses TRBV27 and TRBJ2-3; D is perhaps TRBD2 (6 bases). The CDR3 has 13 amino acids. Trimming stripped 6 bases from V and 8 bases from J, with 15 bases between. Germline CDR1 reads MNHEY; CDR2 reads SMNVEV (reference sequence). The CDR3 spells CASSPNVGGTQYF. The DNA for the CDR3 is TGTGCCAGCAGCCCAAACGTGGGGGGTACGCAGTATTTT.

This sequence joins TRBV6-5 and TRBJ2-7, with D maybe TRBD2 (6 bases). Germline CDR1 and CDR2: MNHEY and SVGAGI. V shed 10 bases and J shed 2 bases, with 18 bases lying between them. The CDR3 is 14 amino acids. The CDR3 is CATAPDSGPYEQYF. Written as DNA, the CDR3 is TGTGCCACCGCGCCCGACAGCGGGCCCTACGAGCAGTACTTC.

The chain employs TRBV5-8 and TRBJ2-1; D gene unclear. Germline CDR1 is SGHTS and CDR2 is YDEGEE. V lost 4 bases and J 3 bases, leaving 11 bases between the germline ends. The CDR3 extends over 14 amino acids. The CDR3 nucleotides are TGTGCCAGCAGCCCCCCCTGGCTCTACAATGAGCAGTTCTTC. Protein sequence: CASSPPWLYNEQFF.

The rearrangement joins TRBV5-8 to TRBJ1-2; 9 nucleotides agree with TRBD1. The CDR3 is 16 residues long. The trim removed 4 bases at V and 7 bases at J, leaving 14 bases unmatched. The V gene's germline CDR1 is SGHTS and CDR2 YDEGEE. In DNA, the CDR3 is TGTGCCAGCAGCCCCCGACCGGGACAGGGTTGGTTTGGCTACACCTTC. It encodes CASSPRPGQGWFGYTF.

This chain links TRBV15 with TRBJ2-5, with TRBD1 matching 8 bases. Trimming took 0 bases from V and 10 from J; bases not matched to a gene: 10. The CDR3 spans 15 residues. Germline V CDR1 and CDR2: LNHNV, YYDKDF (reference sequence). The CDR3 sequence: CATSRDGTGQRVQYF. The CDR3 nucleotides read TGTGCCACCAGCAGAGATGGGACAGGCCAGAGGGTCCAGTACTTC.

The V gene is TRBV5-8, the J gene TRBJ2-5; no firm D call. V dropped 0 bases and J dropped 5 bases, with 8 bases sitting between them. This CDR3 spans 13 amino acids. CDR1 and CDR2 (germline): SGHTS, YDEGEE. The CDR3, as DNA: TGTGCCAGCAGCTTGGTTCGGGCCGAGACCCAGTACTTC. This gives the protein CASSLVRAETQYF.

This sequence joins TRBV28 and TRBJ2-5, with a weak D call TRBD1 (6 bases). The CDR3 has 15 amino acids. Trimming pared 4 bases from V and 5 bases from J, leaving 17 bases between. Looked up from germline, CDR1 is MDHEN and CDR2 is SYDVKM. The CDR3: CASSSLGDNRETQYF. CDR3 coding DNA: TGTGCCAGCAGTTCCCTCGGGGACAATCGGGAGACCCAGTACTTC.

This rearrangement joins TRBV7-6 to TRBJ1-2; D is uncertain. Trimming removed 1 base from V and 0 bases from J, with 3 bases in between. The CDR3 has 13 residues. Germline values: CDR1 SGHVS, CDR2 FNYEAQ. For the CDR3, the DNA is TGTGCCAGCAGCTTAGGGGCTAACTATGGCTACACCTTC. Its protein product is CASSLGANYGYTF.

A single count supports this clone. The chain employs TRBV14 and TRBJ2-1, with D uncertain. The V and J ends lost 0 bases and 8 bases respectively, with 8 bases between them. The CDR3 spans 13 residues. Germline V gene data show CDR1 as SGHDN and CDR2 as FVKESK. For the CDR3, the DNA is TGTGCCAGCAGCCAAGATTGGCGCGATGAGCAGTTCTTC. Translation: CASSQDWRDEQFF.

The chain employs TRBV29-1 and TRBJ1-5, with D maybe TRBD1 (5 bases). The V gene lost 6 bases and the J gene lost 3 bases, with 9 bases spanning the gap. Germline V gives CDR1 SQVTM, CDR2 ANQGSEA. The CDR3 totals 12 residues. Written as DNA, the CDR3 is TGCAGCGTCGGGACTCCCAATCAGCCCCAGCATTTT. It codes for CSVGTPNQPQHF.

The chain combines TRBV28 with TRBJ1-2; 7 positions agree with TRBD1. The CDR3 contains 14 residues. V shed 9 bases, J shed 8 bases, and the junction held 15 bases outside the gene matches. Per the germline V gene, CDR1 is MDHEN and CDR2 is SYDVKM. The CDR3 DNA follows: TGTGCCAGTACCCCGGGGACAGAGTTGGGCGGCTACACCTTC. This translates into CASTPGTELGGYTF.

There are a few counts of this clone. CDR3 region: CASSTRQGAQKLFF. The CDR3 nucleotides are TGTGCCAGCAGTACAAGACAGGGGGCCCAGAAACTGTTTTTT. V gene TRBV6-6 combines with J gene TRBJ1-4; the match to TRBD1 covers 10 bases. The CDR3 sequence is 14 residues long. Looked up from germline, CDR1 is MNHNY and CDR2 is SVGAGI (reference sequence). Trimming cost V 5 bases and J 11 bases; bases outside gene matches: 8.

The chain is built from TRBV4-2 and TRBJ2-2, with D tentatively TRBD1 or TRBD2 (5 bases each). Trimming stripped 4 bases from V and 2 bases from J, with 11 bases between. Germline V gives CDR1 LGHNA, CDR2 YNFKEQ. The length of the CDR3 is 15 residues. CDR3 in amino acids: CASSPRRDNTGELFF. The CDR3 DNA follows: TGTGCCAGCAGCCCCCGCCGGGACAACACCGGGGAGCTGTTTTTT.

The chain recombines TRBV6-5 with TRBJ2-3, with a weak D call TRBD1 (6 bases). Germline V CDR1 and CDR2: MNHEY, SVGAGI. Deletions cut 10 bases from V and 3 bases from J, with 17 bases between. The CDR3 has 14 residues. This chain's CDR3 is CATQRQGKTDTQYF. Here the CDR3 DNA reads TGTGCCACCCAGCGGCAGGGGAAGACAGATACGCAGTATTTT.

V is TRBV7-9 and J is TRBJ2-7; D may be TRBD1 or TRBD2 (5 bases each). CDR1 SEHNR and CDR2 FQNEAQ come from the germline V gene (reference sequence). The CDR3 runs 13 residues. V lost 8 bases and J 0 bases, leaving 11 bases between the germline ends. The CDR3 region is CASRDGNSYEQYF. DNA of the CDR3: TGTGCCAGCCGGGACGGAAACTCCTACGAGCAGTACTTC.

The chain employs TRBV28 and TRBJ1-5; 7 nucleotides agree with TRBD1. Germline V gene sequence: CDR1 MDHEN, CDR2 SYDVKM. This CDR3 comprises 13 residues. Trimming removed 8 bases from V and 4 bases from J; junction bases left unmatched: 5. The CDR3 sequence is CASQGQANQPQHF. As DNA, the CDR3 is TGTGCCAGCCAAGGACAGGCAAATCAGCCCCAGCATTTT.

This clone is a singleton in its sample. V and J are TRBV19 and TRBJ1-4; D is uncertain. The ends were cut back, 4 bases at V and 5 bases at J, with 11 bases in the middle. CDR1 is LNHDA, CDR2 SQIVND, per germline (reference sequence). The CDR3 extends over 14 amino acids. In nucleotides, the CDR3 is TGTGCCAGTAGTAACCGGGCCACGAATGAAAAACTGTTTTTT. Translation: CASSNRATNEKLFF.